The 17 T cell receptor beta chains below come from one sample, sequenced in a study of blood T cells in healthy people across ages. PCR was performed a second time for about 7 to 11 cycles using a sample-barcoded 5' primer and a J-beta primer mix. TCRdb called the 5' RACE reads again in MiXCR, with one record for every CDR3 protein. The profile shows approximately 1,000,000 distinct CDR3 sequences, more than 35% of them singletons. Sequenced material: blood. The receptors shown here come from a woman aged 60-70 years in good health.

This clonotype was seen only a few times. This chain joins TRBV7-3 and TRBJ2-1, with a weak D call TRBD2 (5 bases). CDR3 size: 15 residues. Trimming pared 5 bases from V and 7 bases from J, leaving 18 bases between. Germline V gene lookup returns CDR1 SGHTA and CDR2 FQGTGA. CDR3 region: CASSPYPEGGNEQFF. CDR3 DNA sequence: TGTGCCAGCAGCCCTTACCCAGAGGGCGGTAATGAGCAGTTCTTC.

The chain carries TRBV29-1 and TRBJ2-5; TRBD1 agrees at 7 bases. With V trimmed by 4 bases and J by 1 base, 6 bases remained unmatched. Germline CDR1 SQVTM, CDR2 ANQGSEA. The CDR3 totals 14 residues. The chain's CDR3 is CSVAVHRGQETQYF. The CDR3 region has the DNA TGCAGCGTTGCGGTCCACAGGGGCCAAGAGACCCAGTACTTC. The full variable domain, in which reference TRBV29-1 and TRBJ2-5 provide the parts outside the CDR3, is SAVISQKPSRDICQRGTSLTIQCQVDSQVTMMFWYRQQPGQSLTLIATANQGSEATYESGFVIDKFPISRPNLTFSTLTVSNMSPEDSSIYLCSVAVHRGQETQYFGPGTRLLVL.

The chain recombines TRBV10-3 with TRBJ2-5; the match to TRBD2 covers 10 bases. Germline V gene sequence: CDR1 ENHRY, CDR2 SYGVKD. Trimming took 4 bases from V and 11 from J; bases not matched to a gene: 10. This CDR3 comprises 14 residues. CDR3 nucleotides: TGTGCCATCAGTGCTACTAGCGGGAACGAAGAGCAGTACTTC. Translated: CAISATSGNEEQYF.

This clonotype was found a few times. The CDR3 sequence is CASTRGGPTDTQYF. The CDR3 DNA reads TGTGCCAGCACAAGGGGGGGCCCCACAGATACGCAGTATTTT. The rearrangement links TRBV7-3 to TRBJ2-3; possibly TRBD2 for D (7 bases). The CDR3 has 14 amino acids. In germline, CDR1 is SGHTA, CDR2 FQGTGA. Trimming shortened V by 7 bases and J by 2 bases, and 13 bases separated the two germline ends.

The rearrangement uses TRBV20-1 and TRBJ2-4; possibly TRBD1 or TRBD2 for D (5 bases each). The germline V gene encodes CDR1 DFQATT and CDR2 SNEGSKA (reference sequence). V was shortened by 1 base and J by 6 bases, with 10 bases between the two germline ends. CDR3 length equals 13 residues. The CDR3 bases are TGCAGTGCTAGAGTAACAGGAGGAAACATTCAGTACTTC. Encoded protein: CSARVTGGNIQYF.

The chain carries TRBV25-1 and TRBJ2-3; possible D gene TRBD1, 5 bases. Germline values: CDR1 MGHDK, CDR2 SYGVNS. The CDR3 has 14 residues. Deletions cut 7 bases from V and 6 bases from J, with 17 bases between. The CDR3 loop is CASIDSSATDTQYF. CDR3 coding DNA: TGTGCCAGCATAGACAGCTCCGCCACTGATACGCAGTATTTT. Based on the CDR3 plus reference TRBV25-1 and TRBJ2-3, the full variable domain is EADIYQTPRYLVIGTGKKITLECSQTMGHDKMYWYQQDPGMELHLIHYSYGVNSTEKGDLSSESTVSRIRTEHFPLTLESARPSHTSQYLCASIDSSATDTQYFGPGTRLTVL.

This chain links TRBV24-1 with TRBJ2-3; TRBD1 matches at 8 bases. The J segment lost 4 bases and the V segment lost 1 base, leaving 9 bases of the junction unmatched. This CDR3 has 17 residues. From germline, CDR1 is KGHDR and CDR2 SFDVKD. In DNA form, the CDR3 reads TGTGCCACCAGTGATTTAGGAGGACAGGGAGTGGCAGATACGCAGTATTTT. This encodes CATSDLGGQGVADTQYF.

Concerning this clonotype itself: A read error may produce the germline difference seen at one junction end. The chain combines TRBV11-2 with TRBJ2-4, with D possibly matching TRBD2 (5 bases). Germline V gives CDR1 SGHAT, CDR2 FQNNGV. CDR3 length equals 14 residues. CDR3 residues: CASSLGLAENIQYF. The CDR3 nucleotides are TGTGCCAGCAGCTTAGGGCTAGCCGAAAACATTCAGTACTTC.

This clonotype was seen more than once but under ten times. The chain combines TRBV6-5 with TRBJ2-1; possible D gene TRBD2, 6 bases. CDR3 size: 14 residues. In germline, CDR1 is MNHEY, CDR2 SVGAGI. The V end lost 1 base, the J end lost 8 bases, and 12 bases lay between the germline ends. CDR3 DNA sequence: TGTGCCAGCAGTTACTTGGGAGGAGGGGATGAGCAGTTCTTC. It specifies CASSYLGGGDEQFF.

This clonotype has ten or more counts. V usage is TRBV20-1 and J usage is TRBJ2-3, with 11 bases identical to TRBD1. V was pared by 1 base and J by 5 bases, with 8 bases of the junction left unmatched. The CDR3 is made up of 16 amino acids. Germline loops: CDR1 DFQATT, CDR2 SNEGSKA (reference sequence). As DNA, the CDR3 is TGCAGTGCTAGAGGGGCCGGGACAGGGGGTGAAGATACGCAGTATTTT. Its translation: CSARGAGTGGEDTQYF.

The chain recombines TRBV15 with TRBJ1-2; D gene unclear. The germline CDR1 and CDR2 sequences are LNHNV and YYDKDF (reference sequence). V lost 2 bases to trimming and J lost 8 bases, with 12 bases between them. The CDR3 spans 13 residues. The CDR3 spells CATSRQGSGGYTF. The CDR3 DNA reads TGTGCCACCAGCAGACAAGGTTCGGGAGGCTACACCTTC.

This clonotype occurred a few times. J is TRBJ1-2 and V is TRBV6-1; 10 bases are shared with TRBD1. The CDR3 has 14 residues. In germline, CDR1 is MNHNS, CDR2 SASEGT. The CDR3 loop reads CSTGRTGGNYGYTF. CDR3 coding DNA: TGTTCCACAGGGAGGACAGGGGGTAACTATGGCTACACCTTC.

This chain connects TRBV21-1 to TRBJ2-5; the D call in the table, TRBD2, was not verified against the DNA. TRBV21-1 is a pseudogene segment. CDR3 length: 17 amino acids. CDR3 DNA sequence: TGTGCCAGCAGCAAAGGGAGGTGGAGCGGGAGGCCCTACGGGCAGTACTTC. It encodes CASSKGRWSGRPYGQYF.

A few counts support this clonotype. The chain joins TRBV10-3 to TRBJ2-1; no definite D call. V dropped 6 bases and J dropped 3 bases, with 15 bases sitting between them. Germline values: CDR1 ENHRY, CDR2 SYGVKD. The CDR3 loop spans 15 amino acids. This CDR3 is CAIRDQWSDYNEQFF. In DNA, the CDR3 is TGTGCCATCAGGGACCAGTGGAGCGACTACAATGAGCAGTTCTTC.

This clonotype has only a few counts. The CDR3 DNA reads TGTGCCAGCAGTTACTCGGGAACAGGGGATGAGCAGTTCTTC. Amino acids: CASSYSGTGDEQFF. The V call is TRBV6-6, the J call TRBJ2-1; 7 bases fit TRBD1. Looked up from germline, CDR1 is MNHNY and CDR2 is SVGAGI (reference sequence). The CDR3 covers 14 residues. V shed 0 bases, J shed 8 bases, and the junction held 4 bases outside the gene matches.

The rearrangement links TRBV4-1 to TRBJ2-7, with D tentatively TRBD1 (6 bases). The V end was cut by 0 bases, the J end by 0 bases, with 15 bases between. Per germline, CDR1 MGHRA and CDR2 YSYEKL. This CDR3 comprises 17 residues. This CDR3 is CASSQEGGAFTSYEQYF. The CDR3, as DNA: TGCGCCAGCAGCCAAGAAGGGGGAGCATTTACCTCCTACGAGCAGTACTTC.

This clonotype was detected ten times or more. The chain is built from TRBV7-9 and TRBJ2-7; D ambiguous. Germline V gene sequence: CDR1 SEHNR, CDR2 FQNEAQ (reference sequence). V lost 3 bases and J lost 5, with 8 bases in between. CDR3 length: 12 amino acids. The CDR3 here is CASSFSGDEQYF. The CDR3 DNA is TGTGCCAGCAGCTTCTCCGGCGACGAGCAGTACTTC.